The entry that follows covers one TCR beta chain sequence. Its target is unknown. In germline, CDR1 is ENHRY, CDR2 SYGVKD. The CDR3 contains 14 residues. Trimming removed 3 bases from V and 9 bases from J; junction bases left unmatched: 4. This record belongs to a study of chemoradiotherapy in HPV16-positive cancers. Produced via immunoSEQ multiplex PCR; TCRdb's table is partial and in-frame only. The table records about 27,000 clones, more than 85% of them present only once. Study results and limitations: Non-HPV-specific T cells did not expand in tumors during treatment, whereas candidate HPV-specific clones and E7-related motifs did.

The starting material was blood, obtained from a patient who underwent chemoradiotherapy. The rearrangement joins TRBV10-3 to TRBJ1-6; 8 bases agree with TRBD1. The sequence derives from a human donor with HPV-associated anogenital cancer. CDR3 amino acids: CAISDLDRASPLHF. In nucleotides, the CDR3 is TGTGCCATCAGTGACTTGGACAGGGCTTCACCCCTCCACTTT.